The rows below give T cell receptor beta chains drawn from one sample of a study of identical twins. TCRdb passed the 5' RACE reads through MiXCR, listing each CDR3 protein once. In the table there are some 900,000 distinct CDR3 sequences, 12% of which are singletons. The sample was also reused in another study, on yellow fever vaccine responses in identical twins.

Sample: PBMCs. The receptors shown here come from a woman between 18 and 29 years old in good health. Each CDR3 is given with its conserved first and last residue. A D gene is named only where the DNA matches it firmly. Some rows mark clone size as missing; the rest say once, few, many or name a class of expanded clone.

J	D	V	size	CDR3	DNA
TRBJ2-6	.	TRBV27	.	CASSLRFSGANVLTF	TGTGCCAGCAGTTTGAGGTTCTCTGGGGCCAACGTCCTGACTTTC
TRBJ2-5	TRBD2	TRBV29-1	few	CSAERGGETQYF	TGCAGCGCCGAACGGGGGGGTGAGACCCAGTACTTC
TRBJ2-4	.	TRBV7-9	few	CASSSTGMGKNIQYF	TGTGCCAGCAGCAGTACAGGGATGGGGAAAAACATTCAGTACTTC
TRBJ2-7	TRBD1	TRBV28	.	CASSTGQVVYEQYF	TGTGCCAGCAGTACCGGACAGGTAGTCTACGAGCAGTACTTC
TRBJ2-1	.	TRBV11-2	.	CASSFRLVLADSYNEQFF	TGTGCCAGCAGCTTCCGACTAGTGTTGGCGGACTCGTACAATGAGCAGTTCTTC
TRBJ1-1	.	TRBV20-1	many	CSATLNVIEAFF	TGCAGTGCTACTCTCAATGTCATTGAAGCTTTCTTT
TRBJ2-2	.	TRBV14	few	CASSRAQHREVTGELFF	TGTGCCAGCAGCCGGGCCCAGCACAGGGAAGTTACCGGGGAGCTGTTTTTT
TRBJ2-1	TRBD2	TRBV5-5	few	CASSLGPPQGRGDEQFF	TGTGCCAGCAGCTTGGGGCCCCCTCAGGGCCGGGGGGATGAGCAGTTCTTC
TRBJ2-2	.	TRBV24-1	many	CATSVRTGRGTGELFF	TGTGCCACCAGTGTCAGGACGGGGCGAGGCACCGGGGAGCTGTTTTTT
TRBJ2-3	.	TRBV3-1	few	CASSAPGGTQYF	TGTGCCAGCAGCGCACCGGGGGGCACGCAGTATTTT
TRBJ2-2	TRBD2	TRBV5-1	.	CASSTPGLAGAGELFF	TGCGCCAGCAGCACCCCGGGACTAGCGGGCGCCGGGGAGCTGTTTTTT
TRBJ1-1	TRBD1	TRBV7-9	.	CASSPRDSLNTEAFF	TGTGCCAGCAGCCCCAGGGACAGCTTGAACACTGAAGCTTTCTTT
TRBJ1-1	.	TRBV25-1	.	CASSDSLVAEAFF	TGTGCCAGCAGTGATTCCTTGGTGGCTGAAGCTTTCTTT
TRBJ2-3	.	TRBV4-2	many	CASSQEGSDTQYF	TGTGCCAGCAGCCAAGAGGGTTCAGATACGCAGTATTTT
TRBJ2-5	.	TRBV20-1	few	CSAGTHRTQYF	TGCAGTGCTGGGACCCATCGGACCCAGTACTTC
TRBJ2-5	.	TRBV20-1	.	CSARPGPQETQYF	TGCAGTGCGAGACCGGGGCCCCAAGAGACCCAGTACTTC
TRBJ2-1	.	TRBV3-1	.	CASSQDGTEQFF	TGTGCCAGCAGCCAAGACGGGACGGAGCAGTTCTTC
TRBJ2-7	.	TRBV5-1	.	CASTDPDLGQHEQYF	TGCGCCAGTACCGATCCGGACCTAGGCCAGCACGAGCAGTACTTC
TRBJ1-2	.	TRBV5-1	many	CASSLDGDYGYTF	TGCGCCAGCAGCTTGGACGGGGACTATGGCTACACCTTC
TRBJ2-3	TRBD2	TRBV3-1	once	CASSQDRASGRDTDTQYF	TGTGCCAGCAGCCAAGATCGGGCTAGCGGGAGAGACACAGATACGCAGTATTTT
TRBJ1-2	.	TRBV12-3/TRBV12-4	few	CASSAAGARYGYTF	TGTGCCAGCAGTGCGGCCGGGGCCCGCTATGGCTACACCTTC
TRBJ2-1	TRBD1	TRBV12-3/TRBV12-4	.	CASSLLTGRLGYNEQFF	TGTGCCAGCAGTTTACTGACAGGGCGCTTGGGGTACAATGAGCAGTTCTTC
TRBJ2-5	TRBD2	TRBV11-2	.	CASSSSAGGPETQYF	TGTGCCAGCAGCTCCTCCGCGGGGGGGCCGGAGACCCAGTACTTC
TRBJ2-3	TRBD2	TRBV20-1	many	CSARTSGSTDTQYF	TGCAGTGCTAGGACTAGCGGGAGCACAGATACGCAGTATTTT
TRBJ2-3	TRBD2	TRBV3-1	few	CASSHGGGAGTDTQYF	TGTGCCAGCAGCCACGGCGGGGGGGCGGGCACAGATACGCAGTATTTT